This TCR beta chain derives from a study of blood T cell repertoires in COVID-19. On the study more broadly: The United States, Italy and Spain supplied acute and convalescent COVID-19 samples. Sample material is recorded as cDNA or gDNA derived from T cells, B-cell-depleted T cells, or PBMCs.

Original processing methods: Scientists estimated how many nucleated cells there were by amplifying reference gene primers. TCRdb's copy holds only in-frame clones and misses some; the assay was immunoSEQ multiplex PCR. That table gives V, J and clone size, and the DNA gave D and trimming. The sample has around 360,000 clones; around 87% are singletons. The CDR3 runs 12 residues. Per the germline V gene, CDR1 is GTSNPN and CDR2 is SVGIG (reference sequence). The ends were cut back, 0 bases at V and 10 bases at J, with 9 bases in the middle. The sequence derives from a woman aged 25 to 39 with COVID-19, enrolled during active disease. The V gene is TRBV30, the J gene TRBJ1-4; D may be TRBD1 (5 bases). Sequencing input: peripheral blood. The CDR3 protein is CAWSVRGVKLFF. The CDR3, as DNA: TGTGCCTGGAGTGTACGGGGGGTAAAACTGTTTTTT.